The rows below give T cell receptor beta chains drawn from one sample of a study of beta chain features in type 1 diabetes. Clones were read by immunoSEQ multiplex PCR, and TCRdb kept only the in-frame ones, dropping some. The sample lists around 250,000 clones; roughly 24% were seen once. Sequencing was carried out using naive CD4+ T cells from blood. The receptors shown here come from a woman in her twenties or thirties with type 1 diabetes. Each CDR3 is given without its conserved first and last residue. The order of the fields is CDR3 protein, clone size, D gene, V gene, J gene. A D gene is named only where the DNA matches it firmly. Some rows have no size entry. The others give once, few or many, or a class for an expanded clone.

ASSLDRAQPQH	NA	NA	TRBV5-4	TRBJ1-5
ASSLRPLDRRGGYT	few	TRBD1	TRBV18	TRBJ1-2
ASSEGVWENEQY	NA	NA	TRBV2	TRBJ2-7
AWTPGGSGRSEQY	NA	TRBD2	TRBV30	TRBJ2-7
ASTILSSGRQF	few	TRBD2	TRBV28	TRBJ2-1
ASSPPDRGPSNNEQF	NA	TRBD1	TRBV7-8	TRBJ2-1
ASSSGGKDTEAF	NA	TRBD1	TRBV6-5	TRBJ1-1
ASTRDRGYEQY	few	TRBD1	TRBV6-6	TRBJ2-7
ASSQLWGGEETQY	few	NA	TRBV7-7	TRBJ2-5
ASSLPRAFTDTQY	few	NA	TRBV28	TRBJ2-3
ASSRDRGDEKLF	NA	TRBD1	TRBV5-1	TRBJ1-4
ASSLTGNDGYT	once	NA	TRBV5-1	TRBJ1-2
ASSADRAHAF	NA	NA	TRBV5-4	TRBJ1-1
ATRETYYEQY	few	NA	TRBV6-6	TRBJ2-7
ASSQSYMPGSNQPQH	NA	NA	TRBV23-1	TRBJ1-5
SAKPSEDTQY	NA	NA	TRBV29-1	TRBJ2-3
ASYSGSSTDTQY	NA	TRBD2	TRBV5-4	TRBJ2-3
ASSPSGGEF	NA	TRBD2	TRBV2	TRBJ2-1
SVLYMDRGHGYT	few	TRBD1	TRBV29-1	TRBJ1-2
ASTRTGSLGETQY	NA	TRBD1	TRBV7-9	TRBJ2-5
ASSNGQGDQPQH	few	TRBD1	TRBV7-2	TRBJ1-5
ASRQGMNTEAF	NA	TRBD1	TRBV6-6	TRBJ1-1
ASSAGNQPQH	NA	NA	TRBV7-6	TRBJ1-5
ASSLAGTGNYGYT	NA	TRBD1	TRBV7-2	TRBJ1-2
GTNRGVDTEAF	NA	TRBD1	TRBV28	TRBJ1-1
ASGQGARTDTQY	NA	TRBD1	TRBV19	TRBJ2-3
SVGGLAGLYEQY	NA	TRBD2	TRBV29-1	TRBJ2-7
ASSLGTNTEAF	NA	NA	TRBV7-3	TRBJ1-1
ASSIGTSLSGNEQF	few	NA	TRBV19	TRBJ2-1
ASSSLTSGSYEQY	NA	TRBD2	TRBV4-1	TRBJ2-7
ASSLSGNQPQH	NA	NA	TRBV7-9	TRBJ1-5
SVEGGHPHYEQY	NA	NA	TRBV29-1	TRBJ2-7
ASSLRQTYEQY	few	NA	TRBV7-2	TRBJ2-7
ASNPRQGATEAF	few	TRBD1	TRBV5-4	TRBJ1-1
AIQTGPEGTEAF	few	NA	TRBV28	TRBJ1-1
ASSLFSGAQETQY	NA	NA	TRBV7-3	TRBJ2-5